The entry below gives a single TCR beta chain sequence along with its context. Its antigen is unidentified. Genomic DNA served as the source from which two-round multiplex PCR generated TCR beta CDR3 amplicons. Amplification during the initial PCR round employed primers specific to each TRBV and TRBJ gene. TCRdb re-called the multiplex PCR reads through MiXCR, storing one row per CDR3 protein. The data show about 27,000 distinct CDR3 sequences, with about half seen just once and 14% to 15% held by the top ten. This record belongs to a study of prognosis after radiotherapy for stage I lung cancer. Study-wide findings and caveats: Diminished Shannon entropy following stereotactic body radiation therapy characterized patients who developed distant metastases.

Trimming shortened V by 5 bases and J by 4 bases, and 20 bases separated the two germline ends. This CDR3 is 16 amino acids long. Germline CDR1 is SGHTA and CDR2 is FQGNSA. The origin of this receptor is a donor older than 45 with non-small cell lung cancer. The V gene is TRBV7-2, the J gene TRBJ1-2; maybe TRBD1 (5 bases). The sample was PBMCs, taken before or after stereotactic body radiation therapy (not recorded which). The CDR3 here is CASSPGQRSGGYGYTF. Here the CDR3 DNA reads TGTGCCAGCAGCCCAGGGCAGAGGAGTGGTGGCTATGGCTACACCTTC.